The rows below give T cell receptor beta chains drawn from one sample of a study of T cell repertoires in cytomegalovirus infection. TCRdb called the reads again in MiXCR, with one record for every CDR3 protein. The sample has about 700,000 distinct CDR3 sequences, 30% to 40% seen once. Their specific antigens are unknown. The material sequenced was cultured PBMCs, taken from culture after CMV antigen stimulation. The receptors derive from a human donor in good health (CMV status not recorded). Some clones in this sample may be carry-over from other donors' samples. Both conserved end residues are part of each CDR3. Each record gives: clone size, V gene, CDR3 length, D gene, J gene, CDR3 DNA, CDR3 protein. A D gene is named only where the DNA matches it firmly. Part of the rows lack a size; the others show once, few, many or a class for expanded clones.

few	TRBV7-2	15	TRBD1	TRBJ1-2	TGTGCCAGCAGCCGAACAGGGGCGAACGGCTATGGCTACACCTTC	CASSRTGANGYGYTF
.	TRBV11-1	17	TRBD1	TRBJ2-6	TGTGCCAGCAGCACCTACATGACAGGGACCGGGGCCAACGTCCTGACTTTC	CASSTYMTGTGANVLTF
many	TRBV7-2	16	TRBD2	TRBJ2-2	TGTGCCAGCAGCTTAGGCCGGGGGGTTGGCACCGGGGAGCTGTTTTTT	CASSLGRGVGTGELFF
.	TRBV6-5	14	.	TRBJ1-2	TGTGCCAGCAGTTACTCGCCCCTGGACTATGGCTACACCTTC	CASSYSPLDYGYTF
.	TRBV20-1	12	TRBD1	TRBJ2-7	TGCAGTGCTAGGGGGACAGGATGGGAGCAGTACTTC	CSARGTGWEQYF
.	TRBV20-1	13	.	TRBJ1-5	TGCAGTGCTAGTTTAGGGCTTGCGCAGCCCCAGCATTTT	CSASLGLAQPQHF
few	TRBV12-3/TRBV12-4	13	.	TRBJ2-7	TGTGCCAGCAGTCGAGGCCTTTCGAGGGAGCAGTACTTC	CASSRGLSREQYF
many	TRBV4-3	18	.	TRBJ2-3	TGCGCCAGCAGCCAAGCCAGGGTAGGAAGCGAGTGGGCAGATACGCAGTATTTT	CASSQARVGSEWADTQYF
.	TRBV20-1	15	.	TRBJ2-1	TGCAGTGCTAGATTCAGGGCTGGGGGCCACAATGAGCAGTTCTTC	CSARFRAGGHNEQFF
few	TRBV15	15	.	TRBJ2-1	TGTGCCACCAGCAGATCACCGGGACTCTACAATGAGCAGTTCTTC	CATSRSPGLYNEQFF
many	TRBV7-8	16	.	TRBJ1-1	TGTGCCAGCAGCTTAATTGGGGGGGATATCCTCACTGAAGCTTTCTTT	CASSLIGGDILTEAFF
.	TRBV6-2/TRBV6-3	14	.	TRBJ2-7	TGTGCCAGCAGCCCCCGTAAGGCCACCTACGAGCAGTACTTC	CASSPRKATYEQYF
.	TRBV7-8	13	TRBD1	TRBJ1-2	TGTGCCAGCAGCCTTGTGGGGACAGCTGGCTACACCTTC	CASSLVGTAGYTF
.	TRBV20-1	14	TRBD2	TRBJ2-1	TGCAGTGCTAGAGAGGGTAGCGGGAGAACTGAGCAGTTCTTC	CSAREGSGRTEQFF
.	TRBV27	14	.	TRBJ2-7	TGTGCCAGCAGTTTGGACGGAAACCTATACGAGCAGTACTTC	CASSLDGNLYEQYF
once	TRBV20-1	14	.	TRBJ1-1	TGCAGTGCTAGAGCCTCCAGGGACGGGTCTGAAGCTTTCTTT	CSARASRDGSEAFF
.	TRBV19	13	.	TRBJ2-5	TGTGCCAGTAGTATTCCCTATTCCGGAACCCAGTACTTC	CASSIPYSGTQYF
.	TRBV29-1	14	.	TRBJ2-7	TGCAGCGTTGAATTCGATACCCCACCCTACGAGCAGTACTTC	CSVEFDTPPYEQYF
.	TRBV7-2	15	TRBD1	TRBJ2-1	TGTGCCAGCAGTTGGACAGGTGTAGTTAGGAATGAGCAGTTCTTC	CASSWTGVVRNEQFF
once	TRBV15	12	TRBD1	TRBJ1-2	TGTGCCACCCACGACAGGGGCTATGGCTACACCTTC	CATHDRGYGYTF
few	TRBV6-2/TRBV6-3	14	.	TRBJ2-7	TGTGCCAGCGGGGGGGCTCCGGCCCTCTACGAGCAGTACTTC	CASGGAPALYEQYF
few	TRBV20-1	14	TRBD2	TRBJ2-7	TGCAGTGCCGCAAGGACTAGCGGGAGCCACGAGCAGTACTTC	CSAARTSGSHEQYF
.	TRBV19	14	TRBD1	TRBJ1-1	TGTGCCAGTACCCTAGGGACAGTGAACACTGAAGCTTTCTTT	CASTLGTVNTEAFF
.	TRBV10-3	12	.	TRBJ1-6	TGTGCCATCAGTGATGACAGTCCGTCCCTCCACTTT	CAISDDSPSLHF
.	TRBV12-3/TRBV12-4	15	.	TRBJ1-4	TGTGCCAGCAGTTTTCTCGGGTCAACTAATGAAAAACTGTTTTTT	CASSFLGSTNEKLFF
.	TRBV7-8	19	TRBD1	TRBJ1-1	TGTGCCAGCAGCTTAGGGCCCACCGGGACAGGGAAGGGGGACACTGAAGCTTTCTTT	CASSLGPTGTGKGDTEAFF
once	TRBV6-6	16	.	TRBJ2-3	TGTGCCAGCAGTTACTCGACTAGGGTTAGCACAGATACGCAGTATTTT	CASSYSTRVSTDTQYF
.	TRBV12-3/TRBV12-4	13	.	TRBJ2-2	TGTGCCAGCACCGACGGGAACTCCGGGGAGCTGTTTTTT	CASTDGNSGELFF
.	TRBV7-2	17	TRBD2	TRBJ2-7	TGTGCCAGCAGCCTCGGGACTAGCGGGGGGCCACTCTACGAGCAGTACTTC	CASSLGTSGGPLYEQYF
.	TRBV7-2	14	.	TRBJ1-5	TGTGCCAGCACCTTAGACTCCGTCGGGGTGCCCCAGCATTTT	CASTLDSVGVPQHF
few	TRBV18	15	TRBD2	TRBJ2-5	TGTGCCAGCTCACCATTCGGGGGGATTCAAGAGACCCAGTACTTC	CASSPFGGIQETQYF
.	TRBV20-1	16	.	TRBJ2-3	TGCAGTGCTAGACCCTTTAAAGCGGGCCACACAGATACGCAGTATTTT	CSARPFKAGHTDTQYF
few	TRBV5-4	14	.	TRBJ2-5	TGTGCCAGCAGCTTGGCTAATCCGGGGGAGACCCAGTACTTC	CASSLANPGETQYF
many	TRBV7-6	15	TRBD1	TRBJ2-3	TGTGCCAGCAGCTTAGTCGGACAGGGGTCCGATACGCAGTATTTT	CASSLVGQGSDTQYF
few	TRBV19	15	.	TRBJ2-2	TGTGCCAGTACCACCGAAGCCCGAGGCGCCGGGGAGCTGTTTTTT	CASTTEARGAGELFF
.	TRBV7-2	14	TRBD2	TRBJ2-2	TGTGCCAGCAGCCCCCTAGCGGGGGAGGGGGAGCTGTTTTTT	CASSPLAGEGELFF
few	TRBV11-3	16	TRBD1	TRBJ2-1	TGTGCCAGCAGCTGGACCGGGACAGGGGGTAGTAATGAGCAGTTCTTC	CASSWTGTGGSNEQFF
few	TRBV7-2	15	TRBD2	TRBJ2-7	TGTGCCAGCAGCCCCCGGGGGGGCGGGACCTACGAGCAGTACTTC	CASSPRGGGTYEQYF
once	TRBV7-2	14	.	TRBJ1-1	TGTGCCAGCAGCTTTATTTGCGGGAACACTGAAGCTTACTTT	CASSFICGNTEAYF
few	TRBV7-6	20	TRBD1	TRBJ1-4	TGTGCCAGCAGCTTATACAGACCGGGACAGGGGGCAATTGGCAAAGAAAAACTGTTTTTT	CASSLYRPGQGAIGKEKLFF
.	TRBV6-8	15	TRBD1	TRBJ2-7	TGTGCCACCTTCAGCCGGGACAGGGGGCCCTACGAGCAGTACTTC	CATFSRDRGPYEQYF
.	TRBV28	11	.	TRBJ2-3	TGTGCCACCTTAACGGGGGATACGCAGTATTTT	CATLTGDTQYF
.	TRBV4-2	14	.	TRBJ2-1	TGTGCCAGCAGCCGGGCGGAGGTGGGCAATGAGCAGTTCTTC	CASSRAEVGNEQFF
many	TRBV7-8	15	TRBD2	TRBJ2-7	TGTGCCAGCAGCTTAGGGAGCGGGAGGGCGTACGAGCAGTACTTC	CASSLGSGRAYEQYF
many	TRBV7-2	16	TRBD2	TRBJ2-5	TGTGCCAGCAGCCCAGGACCGGCTAGCGGGGAAGAGACCCAGTACTTC	CASSPGPASGEETQYF
.	TRBV4-1	16	TRBD1	TRBJ2-7	TGCGCCAGCAGCCGTGGAGGGGGGACAGGGGCCTACGAGCAGTACTTC	CASSRGGGTGAYEQYF
few	TRBV7-2	15	.	TRBJ2-7	TGTGCCAGCAGCTTAGACCCCGCCGAAGGCCTCGAGCAGTACTTC	CASSLDPAEGLEQYF
few	TRBV6-1	15	TRBD1	TRBJ1-2	TGTGCCAGCAGTGGCTGGACAGGAGCTAACTATGGCTACACCTTC	CASSGWTGANYGYTF
few	TRBV5-8	15	TRBD1	TRBJ2-1	TGTGCCAGCACCCGATACAGGGGTGGGTACAATGAGCAGTTCTTC	CASTRYRGGYNEQFF
few	TRBV2	13	TRBD1	TRBJ1-2	TGTGCCAGCAGTGTAGGACAGGACTATGGCTACACCTTC	CASSVGQDYGYTF
.	TRBV3-1	14	TRBD2	TRBJ2-3	TGTGCCAGCAGCCCACAGGACCCGGGGGGTACGCAGTATTTT	CASSPQDPGGTQYF
few	TRBV4-3	16	.	TRBJ2-7	TGCGCCAGCAGCCAAGATCAGGAAGGGGACGCCTACGAGCAGTACTTC	CASSQDQEGDAYEQYF
.	TRBV30	15	.	TRBJ1-2	TGTGCCTGGAGCCTGCCGGGACATAACTTCTATGGCTACACCTTC	CAWSLPGHNFYGYTF
few	TRBV6-5	15	.	TRBJ2-3	TGTGCCAGCAAGAAAGGGGGTCTCGGCACAGATACGCAGTATTTT	CASKKGGLGTDTQYF
many	TRBV7-8	16	TRBD2	TRBJ2-1	TGTGCCAGCAGCCCATGGACTAGCGGGAGCTACAATGAGCAGTTCTTC	CASSPWTSGSYNEQFF